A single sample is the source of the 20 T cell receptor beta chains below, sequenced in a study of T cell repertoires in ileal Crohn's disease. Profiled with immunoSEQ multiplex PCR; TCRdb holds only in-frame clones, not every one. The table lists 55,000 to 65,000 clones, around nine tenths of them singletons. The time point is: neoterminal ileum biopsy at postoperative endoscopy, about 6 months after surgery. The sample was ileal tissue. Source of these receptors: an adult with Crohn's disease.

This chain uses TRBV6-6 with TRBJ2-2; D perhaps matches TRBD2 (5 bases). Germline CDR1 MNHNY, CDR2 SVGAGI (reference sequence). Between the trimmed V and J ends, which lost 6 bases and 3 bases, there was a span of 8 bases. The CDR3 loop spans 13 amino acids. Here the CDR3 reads CASRALDTGELFF. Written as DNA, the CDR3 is TGTGCCAGCAGAGCACTAGACACCGGGGAGCTGTTTTTT.

CDR3 loop: CASRPDRISSYEQYV. CDR3 DNA: TGTGCCAGCAGACCCGACAGGATAAGCTCCTACGAGCAGTACGTC. The V gene is TRBV6-5, the J gene TRBJ2-7, with a possible D match to TRBD1 (6 bases). The ends were cut back, 6 bases at V and 0 bases at J, with 15 bases in the middle. Germline values: CDR1 MNHEY, CDR2 SVGAGI. CDR3 size: 15 residues.

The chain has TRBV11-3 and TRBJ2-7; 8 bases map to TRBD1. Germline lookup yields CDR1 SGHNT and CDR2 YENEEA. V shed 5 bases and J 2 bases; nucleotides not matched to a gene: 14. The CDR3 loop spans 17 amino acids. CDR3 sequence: CASSERTGWYGTYEQYF. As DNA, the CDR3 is TGTGCCAGCAGCGAACGGACAGGGTGGTACGGAACCTACGAGCAGTACTTC. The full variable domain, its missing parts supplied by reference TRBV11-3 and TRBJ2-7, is EAGVVQSPRYKIIEKKQPVAFWCNPISGHNTLYWYLQNLGQGPELLIRYENEEAVDDSQLPKDRFSAERLKGVDSTLKIQPAELGDSAVYLCASSERTGWYGTYEQYFGPGTRLTVT.

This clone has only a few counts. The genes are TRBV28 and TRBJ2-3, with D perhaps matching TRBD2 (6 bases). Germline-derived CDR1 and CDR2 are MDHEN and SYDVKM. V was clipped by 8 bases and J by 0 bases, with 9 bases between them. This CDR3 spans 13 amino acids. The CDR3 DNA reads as TGTGCCAGCGCGGGGTTTAGCACAGATACGCAGTATTTT. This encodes CASAGFSTDTQYF.

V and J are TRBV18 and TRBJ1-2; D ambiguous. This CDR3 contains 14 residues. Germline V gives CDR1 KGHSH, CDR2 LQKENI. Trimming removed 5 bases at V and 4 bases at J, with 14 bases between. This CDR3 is CASSSGRSSYGYTF. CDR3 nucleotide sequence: TGTGCCAGCTCAAGTGGCAGGTCAAGCTATGGCTACACCTTC.

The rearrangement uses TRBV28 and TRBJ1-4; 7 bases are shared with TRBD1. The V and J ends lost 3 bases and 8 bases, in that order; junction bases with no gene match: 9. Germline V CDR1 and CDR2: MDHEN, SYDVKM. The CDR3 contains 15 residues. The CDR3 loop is CASSLLLQGKEKLFF. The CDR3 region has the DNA TGTGCCAGCAGTTTGTTATTACAGGGGAAGGAAAAACTGTTTTTT.

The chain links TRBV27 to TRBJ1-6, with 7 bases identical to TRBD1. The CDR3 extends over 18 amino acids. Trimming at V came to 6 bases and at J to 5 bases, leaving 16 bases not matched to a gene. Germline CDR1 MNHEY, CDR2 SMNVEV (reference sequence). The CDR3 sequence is CASRRQGEGSGHNSPLHF. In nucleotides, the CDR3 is TGTGCCAGCAGAAGACAGGGTGAAGGGTCGGGTCATAATTCACCCCTCCACTTT.

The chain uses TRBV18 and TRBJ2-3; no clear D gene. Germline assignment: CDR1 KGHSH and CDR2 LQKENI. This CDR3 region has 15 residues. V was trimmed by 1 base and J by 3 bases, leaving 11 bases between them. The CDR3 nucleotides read TGTGCCAGCTCACCACGGCAGATGGAGACAGATACGCAGTATTTT. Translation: CASSPRQMETDTQYF.

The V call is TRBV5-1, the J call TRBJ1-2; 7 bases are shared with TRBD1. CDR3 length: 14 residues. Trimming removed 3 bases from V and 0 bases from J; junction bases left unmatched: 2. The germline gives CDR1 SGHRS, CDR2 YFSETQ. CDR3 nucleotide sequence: TGCGCCAGCAGCTGGGACAGTTCTAACTATGGCTACACCTTC. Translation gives CASSWDSSNYGYTF.

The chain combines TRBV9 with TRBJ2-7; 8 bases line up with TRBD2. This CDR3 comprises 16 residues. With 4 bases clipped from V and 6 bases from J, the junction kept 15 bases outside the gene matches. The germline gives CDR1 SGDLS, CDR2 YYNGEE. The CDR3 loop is CASSPRSGSSSAEQYF. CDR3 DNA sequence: TGTGCCAGCAGCCCAAGAAGCGGGAGTTCGTCCGCCGAGCAGTACTTC.

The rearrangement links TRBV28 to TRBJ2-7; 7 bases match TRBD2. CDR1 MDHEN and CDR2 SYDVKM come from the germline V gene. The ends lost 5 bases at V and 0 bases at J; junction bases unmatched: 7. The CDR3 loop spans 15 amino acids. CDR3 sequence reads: CASSLPGLHSYEQYF. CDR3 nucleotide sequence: TGTGCCAGCAGTCTACCGGGACTACACTCCTACGAGCAGTACTTC.

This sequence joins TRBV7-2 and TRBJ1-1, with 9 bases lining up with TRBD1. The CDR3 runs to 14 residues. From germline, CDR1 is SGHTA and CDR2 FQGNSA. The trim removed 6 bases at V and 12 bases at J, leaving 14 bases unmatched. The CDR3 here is CASSHTRGQGYTFF. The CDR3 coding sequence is TGTGCCAGCAGTCATACCAGGGGACAGGGCTATACTTTCTTT. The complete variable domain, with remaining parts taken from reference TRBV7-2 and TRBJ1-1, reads GAGVSQSPSNKVTEKGKDVELRCDPISGHTALYWYRQSLGQGLEFLIYFQGNSAPDKSGLPSDRFSAERTGGSVSTLTIQRTQQEDSAVYLCASSHTRGQGYTFFGQGTRLTVV.

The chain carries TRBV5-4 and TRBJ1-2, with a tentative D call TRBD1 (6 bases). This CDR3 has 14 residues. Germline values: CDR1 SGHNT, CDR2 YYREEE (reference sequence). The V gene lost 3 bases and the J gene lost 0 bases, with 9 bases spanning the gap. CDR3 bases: TGTGCCAGCAGCTCGTGGACAGCTAACTATGGCTACACCTTC. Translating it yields CASSSWTANYGYTF.

This chain's CDR3 is CASSLDRGNYGYTF. In nucleotides, the CDR3 is TGCGCCAGCAGCTTGGATCGGGGAAACTATGGCTACACCTTC. This chain connects TRBV5-1 to TRBJ1-2; no firm D call. The CDR3 is made up of 14 amino acids. The V and J ends lost 0 bases and 2 bases respectively, with 8 bases between them. In germline, CDR1 is SGHRS, CDR2 YFSETQ.

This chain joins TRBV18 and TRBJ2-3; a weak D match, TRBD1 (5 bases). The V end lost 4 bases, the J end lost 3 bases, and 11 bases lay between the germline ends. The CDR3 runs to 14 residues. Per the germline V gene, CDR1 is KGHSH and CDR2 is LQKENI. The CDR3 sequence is CASSQGRRTDTQYF. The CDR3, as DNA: TGTGCCAGCTCACAGGGGCGGCGGACAGATACGCAGTATTTT.

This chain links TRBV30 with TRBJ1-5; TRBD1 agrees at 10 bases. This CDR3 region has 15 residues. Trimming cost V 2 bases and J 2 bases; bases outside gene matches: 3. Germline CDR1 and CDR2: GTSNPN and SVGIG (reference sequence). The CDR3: CAWSTGTGGNQPQHF. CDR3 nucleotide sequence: TGTGCCTGGAGTACCGGGACAGGGGGCAATCAGCCCCAGCATTTT.

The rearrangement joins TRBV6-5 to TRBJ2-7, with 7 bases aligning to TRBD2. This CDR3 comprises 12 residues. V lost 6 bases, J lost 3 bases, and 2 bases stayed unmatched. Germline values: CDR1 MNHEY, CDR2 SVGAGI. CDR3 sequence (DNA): TGTGCCAGCAGGGGGGGGAGCTACGAGCAGTACTTC. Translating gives CASRGGSYEQYF.

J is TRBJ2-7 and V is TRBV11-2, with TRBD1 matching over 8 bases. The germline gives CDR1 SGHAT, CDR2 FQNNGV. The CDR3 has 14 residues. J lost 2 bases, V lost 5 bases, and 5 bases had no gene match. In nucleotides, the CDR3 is TGTGCCAGCAGCCCGGGGACAGGCCCCTACGAGCAGTACGTC. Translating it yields CASSPGTGPYEQYV.

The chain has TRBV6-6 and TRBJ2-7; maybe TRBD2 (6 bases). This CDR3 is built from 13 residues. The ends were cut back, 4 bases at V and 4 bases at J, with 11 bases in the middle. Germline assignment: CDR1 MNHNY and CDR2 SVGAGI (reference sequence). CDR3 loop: CASSSTGVYEQYV. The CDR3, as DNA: TGTGCCAGCAGTTCAACGGGGGTGTACGAGCAGTACGTC.

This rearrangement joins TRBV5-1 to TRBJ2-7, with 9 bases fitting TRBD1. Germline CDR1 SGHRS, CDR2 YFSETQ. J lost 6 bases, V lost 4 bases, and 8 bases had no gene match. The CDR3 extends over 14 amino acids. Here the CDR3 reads CASSLGTGSGEQYV. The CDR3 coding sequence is TGCGCCAGCAGCCTAGGGACAGGGTCTGGCGAGCAGTACGTC.